This TCR beta chain was sequenced in a study of blood T cells in healthy people across ages. With respect to this clonotype: Its antigen is not identified.

Findings and limits, study-wide: Diversity estimates drawn from one million T cells were deemed underestimates.

Primed by a sample-barcoded 5' primer and a J-beta primer mix, a second PCR proceeded for about 6 to 12 cycles. TCRdb passed the 5' RACE reads through MiXCR, listing each CDR3 protein once. The repertoire holds about 830,000 distinct CDR3 sequences, with roughly 60% as singletons. Material for sequencing was blood. This TCR came from a man aged 25 to 40 in good health.

CDR3 bases: TGTGCCAGCAGCTCATTCGACGGATACAATGAGCAGTTCTTC. Amino acid sequence: CASSSFDGYNEQFF. The gene calls are TRBV5-4 and TRBJ2-1; D remains unclear. Germline V CDR1 and CDR2: SGHNT, YYREEE (reference sequence). The CDR3 is 14 amino acids. Trimming cost V 3 bases and J 4 bases, with 11 bases left between them.